This T cell receptor (beta chain) emerged from a study of response to subunit inactivated influenza vaccine. MiXCR, applied by TCRdb to the RT-PCR reads, yields one record per CDR3 protein. Among under 550,000 distinct CDR3 sequences listed, around 8% were seen once. The germline V gene has CDR1 MNHEY and CDR2 SVGEGT. The V end was cut by 7 bases, the J end by 0 bases, with 16 bases between. The CDR3 has 15 residues. As for this clonotype: Its antigen is currently unknown.

Study-level results: Few additional T cells are recruited per seasonal influenza vaccination, authors suggested.

This chain links TRBV6-2 or TRBV6-3 with TRBJ2-7; the D gene is possibly TRBD2 (6 bases). This receptor was identified in a man aged 50-75 years who received an inactivated influenza vaccine. Sample: PBMCs from blood, taken around 25 months after vaccination. CDR3: CASTKSGGISYEQYF. DNA of the CDR3: TGTGCCAGCACCAAATCAGGAGGGATCTCCTACGAGCAGTACTTC.